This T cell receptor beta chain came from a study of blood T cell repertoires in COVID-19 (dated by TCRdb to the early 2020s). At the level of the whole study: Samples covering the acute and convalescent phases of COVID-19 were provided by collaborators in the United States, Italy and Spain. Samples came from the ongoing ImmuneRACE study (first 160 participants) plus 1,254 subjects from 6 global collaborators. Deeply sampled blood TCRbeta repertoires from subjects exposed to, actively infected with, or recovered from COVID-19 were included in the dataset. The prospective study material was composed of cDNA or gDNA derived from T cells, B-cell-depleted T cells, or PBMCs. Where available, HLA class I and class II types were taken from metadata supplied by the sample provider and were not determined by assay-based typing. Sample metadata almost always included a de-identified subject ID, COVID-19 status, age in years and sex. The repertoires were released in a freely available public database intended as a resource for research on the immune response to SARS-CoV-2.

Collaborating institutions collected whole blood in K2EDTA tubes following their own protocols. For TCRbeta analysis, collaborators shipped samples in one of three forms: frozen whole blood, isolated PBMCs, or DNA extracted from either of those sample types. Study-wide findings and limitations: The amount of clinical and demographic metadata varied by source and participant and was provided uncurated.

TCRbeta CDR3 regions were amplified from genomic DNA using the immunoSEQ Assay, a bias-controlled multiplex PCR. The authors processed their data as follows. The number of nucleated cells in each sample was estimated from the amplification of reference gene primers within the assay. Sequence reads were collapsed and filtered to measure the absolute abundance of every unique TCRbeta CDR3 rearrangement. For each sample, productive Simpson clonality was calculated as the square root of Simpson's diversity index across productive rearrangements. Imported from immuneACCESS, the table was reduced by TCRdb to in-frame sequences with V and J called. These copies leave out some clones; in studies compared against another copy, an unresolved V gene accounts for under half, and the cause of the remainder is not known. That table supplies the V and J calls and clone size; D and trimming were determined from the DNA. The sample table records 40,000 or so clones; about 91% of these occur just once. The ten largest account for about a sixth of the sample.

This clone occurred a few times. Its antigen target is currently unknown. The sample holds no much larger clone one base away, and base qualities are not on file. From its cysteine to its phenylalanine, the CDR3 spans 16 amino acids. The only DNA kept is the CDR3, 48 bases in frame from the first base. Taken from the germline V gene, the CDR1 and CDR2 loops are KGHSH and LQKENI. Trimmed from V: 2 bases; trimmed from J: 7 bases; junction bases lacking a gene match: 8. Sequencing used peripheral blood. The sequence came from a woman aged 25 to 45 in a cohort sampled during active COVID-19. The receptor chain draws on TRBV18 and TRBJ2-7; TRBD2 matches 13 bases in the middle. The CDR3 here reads CASSPVGTSGNGEQYF. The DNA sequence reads TGTGCCAGCTCACCAGTCGGGACTAGCGGGAACGGAGAGCAGTACTTC.